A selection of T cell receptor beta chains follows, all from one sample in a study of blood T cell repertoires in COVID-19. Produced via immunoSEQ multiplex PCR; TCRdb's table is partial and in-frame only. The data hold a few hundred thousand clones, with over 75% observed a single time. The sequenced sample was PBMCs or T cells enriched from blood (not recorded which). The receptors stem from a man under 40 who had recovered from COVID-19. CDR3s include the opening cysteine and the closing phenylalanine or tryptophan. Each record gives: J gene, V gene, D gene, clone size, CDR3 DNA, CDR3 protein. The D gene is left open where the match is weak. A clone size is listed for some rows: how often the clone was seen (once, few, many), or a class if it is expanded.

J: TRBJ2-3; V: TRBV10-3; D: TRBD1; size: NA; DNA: TGTGCCATCAGTGCCTCGACAGGGGGCAACACAGATACGCAGTATTTT; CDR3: CAISASTGGNTDTQYF
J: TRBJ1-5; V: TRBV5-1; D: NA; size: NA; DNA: TGCGCCAGCAGCCCTGAGCCGAATCAGCCCCAGCATTTT; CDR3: CASSPEPNQPQHF
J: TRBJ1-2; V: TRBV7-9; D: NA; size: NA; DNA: TGTGCCAGCAGCCCCGAGCGTGGAGTTAACTATGGCTACACCTTC; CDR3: CASSPERGVNYGYTF
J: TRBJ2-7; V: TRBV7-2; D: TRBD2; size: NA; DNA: TGTGCCAGCAGCTTAGGGGGGGGTCCCTACGAGCAGTACTTC; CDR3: CASSLGGGPYEQYF
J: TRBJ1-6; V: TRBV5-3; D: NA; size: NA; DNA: TGTGCCAGAAGCAACAGGGTGGATTCACCCCTCCACTTT; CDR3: CARSNRVDSPLHF
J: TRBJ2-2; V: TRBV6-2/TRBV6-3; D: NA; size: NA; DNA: TGTGCCAGCAGTCCAGGGGAAGGAGGGGAGCTGTTTTTT; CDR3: CASSPGEGGELFF
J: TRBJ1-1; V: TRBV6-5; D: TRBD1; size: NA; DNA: TGTGCCAGCAGTTTCCAGGGGGTATTGAACACTGAAGCTTTCTTT; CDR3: CASSFQGVLNTEAFF
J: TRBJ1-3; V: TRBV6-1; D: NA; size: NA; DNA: TGTGCCAGCAGTGAACCCGGGTCTGGAAACACCATATATTTT; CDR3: CASSEPGSGNTIYF
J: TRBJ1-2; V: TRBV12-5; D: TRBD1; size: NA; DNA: TGTGCTAGTGGTCTGCGGGACAGGGAAAACACCTTC; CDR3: CASGLRDRENTF
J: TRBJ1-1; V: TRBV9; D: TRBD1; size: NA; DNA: TGTGCCAGCAGTCTCTCCGCCGGACAGGGGTTAACTGAAGCTTTCTTT; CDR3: CASSLSAGQGLTEAFF
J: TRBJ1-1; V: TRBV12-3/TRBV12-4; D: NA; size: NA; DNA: TGTGCCAGCAGTTTAGGGAGGAACACTGAAGCTTTCTTT; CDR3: CASSLGRNTEAFF
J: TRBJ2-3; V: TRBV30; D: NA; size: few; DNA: TGTGCCTGGAGTCCTCCCACAGATACGCAGTATTTT; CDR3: CAWSPPTDTQYF
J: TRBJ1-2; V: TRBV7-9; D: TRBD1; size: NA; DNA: TGTGCCAGCAGCTCGACCAGGGGGAACACGGACTATGGCTACACCTTC; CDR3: CASSSTRGNTDYGYTF
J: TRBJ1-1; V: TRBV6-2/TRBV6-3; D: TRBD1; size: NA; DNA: TGTGCCAGCAGTTACTCCAGGGGGGCTGAAGCTTTCTTT; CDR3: CASSYSRGAEAFF
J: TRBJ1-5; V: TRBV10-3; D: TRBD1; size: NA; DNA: TGTGCCATCAGTGAGTCAAGCGGGACAGGGGGCAATCAGCCCCAGCATTTT; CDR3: CAISESSGTGGNQPQHF
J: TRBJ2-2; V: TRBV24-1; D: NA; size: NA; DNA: TGTGCCACCAGTGGACAGGAGAACACCGGGGAGCTGTTTTTT; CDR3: CATSGQENTGELFF
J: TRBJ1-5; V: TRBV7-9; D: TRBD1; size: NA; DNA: TGTGCCAGCAGCCCAGACAGGGCCCTGATCGATCAGCCCCAGCATTTT; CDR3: CASSPDRALIDQPQHF
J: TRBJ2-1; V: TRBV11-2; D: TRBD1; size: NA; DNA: TGTGCCAGCATCCAGGGGGCGACAAACAGGAATGAGCAGTTCTTC; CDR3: CASIQGATNRNEQFF
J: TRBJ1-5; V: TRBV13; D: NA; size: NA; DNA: TGTGCCAGCAGCTTGCGGGGGATCTATAGCAATCAGCCCCAGCATTTT; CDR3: CASSLRGIYSNQPQHF
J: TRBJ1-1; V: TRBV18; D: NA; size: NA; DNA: TGTGCCAGCCTGGCTAGCCAGACCAAATCTGAAGCTTTCTTT; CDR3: CASLASQTKSEAFF
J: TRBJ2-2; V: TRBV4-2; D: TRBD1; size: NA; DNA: TGTGCCAGCAGCCAGAACCGGGACAGGGGGCGTGGGGAGCTGTTTTTT; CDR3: CASSQNRDRGRGELFF
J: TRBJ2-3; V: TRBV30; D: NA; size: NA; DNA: TGTGCCTGGAGTGTAATGGGGCGGAGCACAGATACGCAGTATTTT; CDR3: CAWSVMGRSTDTQYF
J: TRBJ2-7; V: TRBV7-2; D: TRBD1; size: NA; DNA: TGTGCCAGCAGCTTAGGGGGACAGGCCTACGAGCAGTACTTC; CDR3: CASSLGGQAYEQYF
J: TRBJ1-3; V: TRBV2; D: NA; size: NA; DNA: TGTGCCAGCAGTGAAGCGGGCACCCAGAGCTCTGGAAACACCATATATTTT; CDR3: CASSEAGTQSSGNTIYF
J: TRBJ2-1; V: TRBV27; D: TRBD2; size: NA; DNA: TGTGCCAGCTCCCCCCTCGGACTAGTGGGGTACAATGAGCAGTTCTTC; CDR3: CASSPLGLVGYNEQFF
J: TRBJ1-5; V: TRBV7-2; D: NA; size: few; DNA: TGTGCCAGCAGCTTAGATCCGCCCTATAGCAATCAGCCCCAGCATTTT; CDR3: CASSLDPPYSNQPQHF
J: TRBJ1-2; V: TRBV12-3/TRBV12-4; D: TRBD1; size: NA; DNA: TGTGCCAGCAGTCGGACAGGGGCCGGCTACACCTTC; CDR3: CASSRTGAGYTF
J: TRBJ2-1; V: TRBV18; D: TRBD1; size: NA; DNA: TGTGCCAGCTCACCGGGACAGGGCAGGGAGCAGTTCTTC; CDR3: CASSPGQGREQFF
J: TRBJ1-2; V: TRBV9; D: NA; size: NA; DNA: TGTGCCAGCAGCGCGGGGGTAATTGGCTACACCTTC; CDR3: CASSAGVIGYTF
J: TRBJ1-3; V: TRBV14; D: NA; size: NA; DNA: TGTGCCAGCAGCCAAGAACAGCCCTGGGCTGGAAACACCATATATTTT; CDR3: CASSQEQPWAGNTIYF
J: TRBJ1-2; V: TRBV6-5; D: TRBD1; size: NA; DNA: TGTGCCAGCAGTAGGACAGGGATCGGCTACACCTTC; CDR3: CASSRTGIGYTF
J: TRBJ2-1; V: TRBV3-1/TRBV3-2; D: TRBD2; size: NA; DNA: TGTGCCAGCAGCCCCGGTTCTAGCGGGGGGAGTAATGAGCAGTTCTTC; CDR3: CASSPGSSGGSNEQFF
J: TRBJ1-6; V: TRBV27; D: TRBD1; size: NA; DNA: TGTGCCAGCAGAGTCCGGGACAGGGATAATTCACCCCTCCACTTT; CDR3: CASRVRDRDNSPLHF
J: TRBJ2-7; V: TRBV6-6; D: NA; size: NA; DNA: TGTGCCAGCAGTTACAGGGGGGCCAGGGGGACGTACGAGCAGTACTTC; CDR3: CASSYRGARGTYEQYF
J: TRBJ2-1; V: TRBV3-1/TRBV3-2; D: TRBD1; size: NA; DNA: TGTGCCAGCAGCCAAGACGGAGGGACAGGGGTACATGAGCAGTTCTTC; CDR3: CASSQDGGTGVHEQFF
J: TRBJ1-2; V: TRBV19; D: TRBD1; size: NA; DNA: TGTGCCAGTATGGGACAGGGGGCCTTTTGGTATGGCTACACCTTC; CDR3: CASMGQGAFWYGYTF
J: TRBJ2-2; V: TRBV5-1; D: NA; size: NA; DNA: TGCGCCAGCAGCTTGGATGCAGCGAACACCGGGGAGCTGTTTTTT; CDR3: CASSLDAANTGELFF
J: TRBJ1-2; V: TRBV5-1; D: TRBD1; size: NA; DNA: TGCGCCAGCAGCTTGGTCGGGACAGGGTACTATGGCTACACCTTC; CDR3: CASSLVGTGYYGYTF
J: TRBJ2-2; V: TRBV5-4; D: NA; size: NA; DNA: TGTGCCAGCAGCTTGGGGCTGGGTCGGGAGACCGGGGAGCTGTTTTTT; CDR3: CASSLGLGRETGELFF
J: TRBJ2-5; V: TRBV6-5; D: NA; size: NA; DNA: TGTGCCAGCAGTTACTCGCGCGGGTACCAAGAGACCCAGTACTTC; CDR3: CASSYSRGYQETQYF
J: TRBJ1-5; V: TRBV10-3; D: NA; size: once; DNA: TGTGCCATCAGTGAGGGGGGACTCAATCAGCCCCAGCATTTT; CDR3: CAISEGGLNQPQHF
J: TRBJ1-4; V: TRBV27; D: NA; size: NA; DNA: TGTGCCAGCAGTTTATCCCCCACGGGGGTAGGGGAAAAACTGTTTTTT; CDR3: CASSLSPTGVGEKLFF
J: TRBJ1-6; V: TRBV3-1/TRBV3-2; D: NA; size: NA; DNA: TGTGCCAGCAGCCAAGGACAGAATGATAATTCACCCCTCCACTTT; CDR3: CASSQGQNDNSPLHF
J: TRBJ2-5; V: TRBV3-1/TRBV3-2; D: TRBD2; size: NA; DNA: TGTGCCAGCAGACGGGGGGGAGAGACCCAGTACTTC; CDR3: CASRRGGETQYF
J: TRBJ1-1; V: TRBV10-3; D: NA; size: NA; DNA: TGTGCCATCAGGCCCTACAGGAACACTGAAGCTTTCTTT; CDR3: CAIRPYRNTEAFF
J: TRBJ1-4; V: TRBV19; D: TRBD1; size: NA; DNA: TGTGCCAGTAGTCCGCCCGGACAGGGTATTGAAAAACTGTTTTTT; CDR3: CASSPPGQGIEKLFF
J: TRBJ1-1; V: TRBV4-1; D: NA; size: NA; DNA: TGCGCCAGCAGCCAAGTACAGGTGAACACTGAAGCTTTCTTT; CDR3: CASSQVQVNTEAFF
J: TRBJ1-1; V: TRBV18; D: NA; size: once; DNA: TGTGCCAGCTCACCAGTCCGGGAGGGCACTGAAGCTTTCTTT; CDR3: CASSPVREGTEAFF
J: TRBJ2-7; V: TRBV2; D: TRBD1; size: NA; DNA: TGTGCCAGCAGTGACGACAGGGCCGAGCAGTACTTC; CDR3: CASSDDRAEQYF
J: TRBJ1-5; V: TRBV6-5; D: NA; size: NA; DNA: TGTGCCAGCAGCAGGGAGGGGAGCAATCAGCCCCAGCATTTT; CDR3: CASSREGSNQPQHF
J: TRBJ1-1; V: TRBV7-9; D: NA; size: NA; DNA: TGTGCCAGCAGCTCCACAGAGAACACTGAAGCTTTCTTT; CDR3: CASSSTENTEAFF
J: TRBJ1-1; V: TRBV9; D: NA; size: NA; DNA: TGTGCCAGCGGAGACAGTGATACTGAAGCTTTCTTT; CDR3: CASGDSDTEAFF
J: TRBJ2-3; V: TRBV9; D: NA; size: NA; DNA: TGTGCCAGCAGCGTAGCCCAGACAGGCAGGGTTCCCGATACGCAGTATTTT; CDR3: CASSVAQTGRVPDTQYF
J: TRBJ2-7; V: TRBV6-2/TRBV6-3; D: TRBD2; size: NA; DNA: TGTGCCAGCAGTTATGTCCTAGCGGGGGGCTACGAGCAGTACTTC; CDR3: CASSYVLAGGYEQYF
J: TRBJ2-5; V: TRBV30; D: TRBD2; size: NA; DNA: TGTGCCTGGAAAGGCCTGGGGGGGGGACAAGAGACCCAGTACTTC; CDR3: CAWKGLGGGQETQYF
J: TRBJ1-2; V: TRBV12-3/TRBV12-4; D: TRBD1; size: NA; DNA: TGTGCCAGCAAAATAAGGGGGCGGTATGGCTACACCTTC; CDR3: CASKIRGRYGYTF
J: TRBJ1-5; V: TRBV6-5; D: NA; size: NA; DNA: TGTGCCAGCAGTTACTCGCGGGACCAGCCCCAGCATTTT; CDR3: CASSYSRDQPQHF
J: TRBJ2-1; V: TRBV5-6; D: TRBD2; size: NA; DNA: TGTGCCAGCAGCTTATGGACTAGCGGGGGTCTAAAGTTCTATGAGCAGTTCTTC; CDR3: CASSLWTSGGLKFYEQFF
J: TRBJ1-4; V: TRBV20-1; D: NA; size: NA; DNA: TGCAGTGCTCTCCGGGGTGAAAAACTGTTTTTT; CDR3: CSALRGEKLFF
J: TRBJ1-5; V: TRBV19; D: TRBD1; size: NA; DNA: TGTGCCAGTAGAGAGGGACAGAGCAATCAGCCCCAGCATTTT; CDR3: CASREGQSNQPQHF